This T cell receptor beta chain appears in the sequencing data of a study of shared clonotypes between healthy human individuals. Investigators spread the genomic DNA of each subset evenly over several immunoSEQ plates. Original analysis: With immunoSEQ giving junction-only sequences and no quality scores, filtering differed. Data came from immunoSEQ multiplex PCR; TCRdb stores just in-frame clones and leaves some out. That table gives V, J and clone size, and the DNA gave D and trimming. The repertoire consists of a few hundred thousand clones, with about 80% occurring once and the leading ten covering around 13%. On this clone itself: Its matching antigen is unknown.

The CDR3 length is 12 residues. The germline V gene has CDR1 SGHTA and CDR2 FQGNSA. V lost 4 bases to trimming and J lost 4 bases, with 5 bases between them. Study results and caveats: A small donor pool kept down the genetic and exposure-history diversity that was represented.

The origin of this receptor is a woman in her forties in good health. Some clones in this sample may be carry-over from other donors' samples. The rearrangement joins TRBV7-2 to TRBJ1-5; D remains ambiguous. Input material: PBMCs. CDR3 in DNA: TGTGCCAGCAGCTCCAGGAATCAGCCCCAGCATTTT. Translating it yields CASSSRNQPQHF.